This TCR beta chain was identified in a study of blood T cells in healthy people across ages. Study information: Template-switching capture recovered about one barcoded beta molecule per two T cells.

A J-beta primer mix and a sample-barcoded 5' primer were used in a second PCR of about 7 to 11 cycles. Each cDNA was tagged by a template-switch adaptor containing 12 random nucleotides. Samples each returned at least 3 million CDR3-containing paired-end reads. TCRdb independently ran MiXCR on the 5' RACE reads; one entry per CDR3 protein. Among 1,500,000 or so distinct CDR3 sequences listed, approximately 59% were seen once. J gave up 2 bases and V 5 bases, and 3 bases lay outside the gene matches. The CDR3 is 14 amino acids. The germline V gene has CDR1 SQVTM and CDR2 ANQGSEA. The rearrangement links TRBV29-1 to TRBJ2-6; 7 positions match TRBD2. This receptor was obtained from a young man in good health. Sequencing input: blood. CDR3 in amino acids: CSVTGTTGANVLTF. The CDR3, as DNA: TGCAGCGTTACCGGGACTACTGGGGCCAACGTCCTGACTTTC.